The rows below give T cell receptor beta chains drawn from one sample of a study of cytomegalovirus exposure and HLA in healthy donors. Here immunoSEQ multiplex PCR was the method, and the copy in TCRdb shows in-frame clones only, minus some. Of around 96,000 clones detected, roughly 80% appear once; the ten largest clones hold 10%. The material sequenced was PBMCs. The receptors come from a man aged 25-45 years in good health and CMV-seropositive. CDR3s include the opening cysteine and the closing phenylalanine or tryptophan. A D gene is named only where the DNA matches it firmly. Size values are once, few and many counts, or a class for expanded clones, and some rows have none.

d_call j_call clone_size v_call cdr3_nt cdr3_aa
NA TRBJ1-2 NA TRBV7-3 TGTGCCAGCAGCATATACCAGGCGGGCTACACCTTC CASSIYQAGYTF
TRBD2 TRBJ2-7 NA TRBV5-8 TGTGCCAGCAGCTTGGTTGGGACTAGCGGGGGTGAGCAGTACTTC CASSLVGTSGGEQYF
NA TRBJ1-2 NA TRBV28 TGTGCCAGCCAACGGGACACCGTCTATGGCTACACCTTC CASQRDTVYGYTF
NA TRBJ1-1 NA TRBV6-6 TGTGCCAGCAGTATAGGGGGGGGCGAGGGAACTGAAGCTTTCTTT CASSIGGGEGTEAFF
TRBD2 TRBJ2-3 NA TRBV2 TGTGCCAGCAGTCTTCAACGGGGGGGCCGAGATACGCAGTATTTT CASSLQRGGRDTQYF
NA TRBJ1-1 few TRBV27 TGTGCAGTAGGGGGGGGGCGGAACACTGAAGCTTTCTTT CAVGGGRNTEAFF
TRBD1 TRBJ2-7 NA TRBV4-3 TGCGCCAGCAGCCAAGGGATCAGGGGGTCTTACGAGCAGTACTTC CASSQGIRGSYEQYF
NA TRBJ1-5 NA TRBV4-3 TGCGCCAGCAGCCAAAGTCAGGGGACCAATCAGCCCCAGCATTTT CASSQSQGTNQPQHF
TRBD2 TRBJ2-3 many TRBV6-4 TGTGCCAGCAGTGGCGGGACTAGCGGGGGCACAGATACGCAGTATTTT CASSGGTSGGTDTQYF
TRBD1 TRBJ1-2 NA TRBV11-2 TGTGCCAGCAGCTTGCCGGGCCGAGATTACAGGGGAGCGGGCTACACCTTC CASSLPGRDYRGAGYTF
TRBD1 TRBJ1-5 NA TRBV27 TGTGCCAGCAGTGCGGGACAGGGAAGTCAGCCCCAGCATTTT CASSAGQGSQPQHF
NA TRBJ2-7 NA TRBV2 TGTGCCAGCAGTGAAGGGGGGGGGCGCCGGTTTCAGTACTTC CASSEGGGRRFQYF
NA TRBJ1-6 NA TRBV2 TGTGCCAGCAGTCATGGACAGCACTATAATTCACCCCTCCACTTT CASSHGQHYNSPLHF
NA TRBJ1-2 NA TRBV30 TGTGCCTGGCTCCAGTTCTCCTATGGCTACACCTTC CAWLQFSYGYTF
TRBD1 TRBJ2-7 once TRBV4-3 TGCGCCAGCAGCCAAGGACAGGGGGCCTACGAGCAGTACTTC CASSQGQGAYEQYF
TRBD1 TRBJ2-1 once TRBV13 TGTGCCAGCAGCATACGACAGGGGAACGCTGAGCAGTTCTTC CASSIRQGNAEQFF
NA TRBJ1-2 few TRBV5-6 TGTGCCAGCAGCTCGGGACACAACTATGGCTACACCTTC CASSSGHNYGYTF
NA TRBJ1-1 NA TRBV7-6 TGTGCCAGCAGCTCCCCCGTTGGGGGGATAACCGACGCGGTGAACACTGAAGCTTTCTTT CASSSPVGGITDAVNTEAFF
NA TRBJ2-2 NA TRBV4-3 TGCGCCAGCAGCCAAGAGTCCTACACCGGGGAGCTGTTTTTT CASSQESYTGELFF
NA TRBJ1-3 NA TRBV7-9 TGTTCCAGCAGCAGGGAGGGGACGGTCAGGGCCGACACCATATATTTT CSSSREGTVRADTIYF
TRBD1 TRBJ1-2 few TRBV29-1 TGCAGCGTTGAAGATTATTCTGTGGGGACAGCCCCGTTCTATGGCTACACCTTC CSVEDYSVGTAPFYGYTF
TRBD2 TRBJ2-1 NA TRBV19 TGTGCCAGTATTCCCGGGCCTAGCGGGGGGGCCAATGAGCAGTTCTTC CASIPGPSGGANEQFF
TRBD2 TRBJ2-1 NA TRBV29-1 TGCAGCGTTGGGATTGGACTAGCGGGGTACGAGCAGTTCTTC CSVGIGLAGYEQFF
NA TRBJ1-2 NA TRBV2 TGTGCCAGCAACTCGCAGGGGCACTATGGCTACACCTTC CASNSQGHYGYTF
NA TRBJ2-5 NA TRBV7-9 TGTGCCAGCAGCACCGCGGGAGAGACCCAGTACTTC CASSTAGETQYF
NA TRBJ2-1 few TRBV10-3 TGTGCCGCCAGAGGAGGGGGGGCCCCCAATGAGCAGTTCTTC CAARGGGAPNEQFF
NA TRBJ2-7 NA TRBV30 TGTGCCTGGAGTGCTAGATCCGTCGCCTACGAGCAGTACTTC CAWSARSVAYEQYF
TRBD1 TRBJ2-7 NA TRBV7-9 TGTGCCTGCGGGCAGGGGGACGAGCAGTACTTC CACGQGDEQYF
NA TRBJ1-5 few TRBV7-3 TGTGCCAGCAGCTCCACCGCCGGGCAGCCCCAGCATTTT CASSSTAGQPQHF
NA TRBJ1-2 NA TRBV5-6 TGTGCCAGCAGCTTGTTTTTACAGGGCAACTATGGCTACACCTTC CASSLFLQGNYGYTF
NA TRBJ2-4 NA TRBV13 TGTGCCAGCACTCGAGGCAAAAACATTCAGTACTTC CASTRGKNIQYF
TRBD1 TRBJ1-1 few TRBV11-2 TGTGCCAGCAGCCCCGGGACAGTGAACACTGAAGCTTTCTTT CASSPGTVNTEAFF
NA TRBJ1-1 once TRBV30 TGTGCCTGGAGTGTACCCCTAGACAGGCCTCAGGGAATTTTCTTT CAWSVPLDRPQGIFF
NA TRBJ2-1 few TRBV6-4 TGTGCCAGCAGTGAGGACACCTACAATGAGCAGTTCTTC CASSEDTYNEQFF
NA TRBJ1-1 NA TRBV5-1 TGCGCCAGCAGCTTGGTGGGGAGGGGGGACACTGAAGCTTTCTTT CASSLVGRGDTEAFF
NA TRBJ1-1 NA TRBV5-5 TGTGCCAGCAGCGAGGGGGAACAAGGAAACACTGAAGCTTTCTTT CASSEGEQGNTEAFF
TRBD1 TRBJ1-3 NA TRBV5-8 TGTGCCAGCAGCTACTCGGACAGGGAAGGCACCATATATTTT CASSYSDREGTIYF
NA TRBJ2-7 NA TRBV13 TGTGCCAGCAGCTTCACAGGGTACGAGCAGTACTTC CASSFTGYEQYF
TRBD2 TRBJ2-5 NA TRBV5-1 TGCGCCAGCAGCCACGCGACTAGCGGGGGCGTGACCCAGTACTTC CASSHATSGGVTQYF
TRBD1 TRBJ1-5 NA TRBV7-6 TGTGCCAGCAGCTTAGTATTGGACAGGGAAAATCTCCATCAGCCCCAGCATTTT CASSLVLDRENLHQPQHF
NA TRBJ2-6 NA TRBV6-5 TGTGCCAGCAGTTTGCGGGGGCCTTCTGGGGCCAACGTCCTGACTTTC CASSLRGPSGANVLTF
NA TRBJ2-7 NA TRBV6-5 TGTGCCAGCAGAAGGGACATGGACGAGCAGTACTTC CASRRDMDEQYF